This TCR beta chain emerged from a study of blood T cell repertoires in COVID-19. Original data processing: For nucleated cells, counts were estimated from reference gene primer amplification. Profiling relied on immunoSEQ multiplex PCR, and the TCRdb table lists in-frame clones only, not all of them. V and J calls and clone size are as listed in that table; D and trimming were resolved from the DNA. The sample yields about 130,000 clones, about 86% seen once. The sequence was collected from a man aged 50-59 years who had recovered from COVID-19. The sequencing sample was made of PBMCs or T cells enriched from blood (not recorded which).

CDR3 protein: CASSPPGQAENTEAFF. The CDR3 DNA reads TGTGCCAGCTCACCACCGGGACAGGCTGAGAACACTGAAGCTTTCTTT. The chain links TRBV18 to TRBJ1-1; 8 bases fit TRBD1. V shed 0 bases and J 1 base; nucleotides not matched to a gene: 4. From germline, CDR1 is KGHSH and CDR2 LQKENI. This CDR3 has 16 amino acids.